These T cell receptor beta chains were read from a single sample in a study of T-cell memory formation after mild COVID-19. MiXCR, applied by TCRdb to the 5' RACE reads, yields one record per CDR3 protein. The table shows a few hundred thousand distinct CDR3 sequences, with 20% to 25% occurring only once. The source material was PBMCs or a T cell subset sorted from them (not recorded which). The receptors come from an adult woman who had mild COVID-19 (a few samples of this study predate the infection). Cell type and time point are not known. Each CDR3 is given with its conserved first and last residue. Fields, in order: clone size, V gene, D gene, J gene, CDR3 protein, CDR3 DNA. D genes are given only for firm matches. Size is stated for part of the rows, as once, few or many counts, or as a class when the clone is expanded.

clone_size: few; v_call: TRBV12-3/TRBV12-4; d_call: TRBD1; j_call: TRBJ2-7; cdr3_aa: CASRAPTGINEQYF; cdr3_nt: TGTGCCAGCAGAGCGCCGACAGGGATCAACGAGCAGTACTTC
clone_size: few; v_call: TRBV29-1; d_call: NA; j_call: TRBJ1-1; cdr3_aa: CSVEGRTAATTEAFF; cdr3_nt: TGCAGCGTTGAAGGACGGACAGCAGCTACAACTGAAGCTTTCTTT
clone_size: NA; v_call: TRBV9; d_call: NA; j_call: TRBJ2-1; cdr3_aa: CASSVDISGSYNEQFF; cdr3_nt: TGTGCCAGCAGCGTAGATATTAGCGGTTCGTACAATGAGCAGTTCTTC
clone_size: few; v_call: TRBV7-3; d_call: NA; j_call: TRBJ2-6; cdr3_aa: CASSPGGATGANVLTF; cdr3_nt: TGTGCCAGCAGCCCCGGAGGGGCGACTGGGGCCAACGTCCTGACTTTC
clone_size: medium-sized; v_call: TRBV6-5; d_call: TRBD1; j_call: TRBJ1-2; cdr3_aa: CASSYRQGPADGYTF; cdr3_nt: TGTGCCAGCAGTTACCGACAGGGGCCGGCGGATGGCTACACCTTC
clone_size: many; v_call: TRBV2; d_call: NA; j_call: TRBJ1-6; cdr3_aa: CASGGVADGNSPLHF; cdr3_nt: TGTGCCAGCGGAGGGGTGGCAGACGGTAATTCACCCCTCCACTTT
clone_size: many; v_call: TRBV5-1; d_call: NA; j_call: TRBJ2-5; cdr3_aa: CASSLAAGQSAETQYF; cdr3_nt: TGCGCCAGCAGCTTGGCAGCGGGACAGTCGGCGGAGACCCAGTACTTC
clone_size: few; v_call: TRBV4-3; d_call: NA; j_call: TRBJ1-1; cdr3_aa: CASSREGSRRFF; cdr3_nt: TGCGCCAGCAGCCGAGAGGGTTCCAGACGGTTCTTT
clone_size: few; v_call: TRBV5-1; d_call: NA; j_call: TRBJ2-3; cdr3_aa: CATDLTEITDTQYF; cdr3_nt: TGCGCCACAGATCTGACAGAGATCACAGATACGCAGTATTTT
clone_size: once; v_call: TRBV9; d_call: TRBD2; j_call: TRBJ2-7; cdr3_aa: CASSPGGAPYEQYF; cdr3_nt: TGTGCCAGCAGCCCGGGGGGGGCTCCCTACGAGCAGTACTTC
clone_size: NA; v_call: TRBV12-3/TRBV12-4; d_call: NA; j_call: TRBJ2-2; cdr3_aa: CASGAGELFF; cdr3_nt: TGTGCCAGCGGGGCCGGGGAGCTGTTTTTT
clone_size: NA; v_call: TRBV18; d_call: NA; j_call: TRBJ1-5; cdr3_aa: CASSSGQGSQPQHF; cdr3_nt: TGTGCCAGCTCGTCCGGGCAGGGCAGTCAGCCCCAGCATTTT
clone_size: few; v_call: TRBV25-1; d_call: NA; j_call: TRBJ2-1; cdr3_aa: CASRTLGPDPYNEQFF; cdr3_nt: TGTGCCAGCAGGACCTTAGGTCCTGACCCTTACAATGAGCAGTTCTTC
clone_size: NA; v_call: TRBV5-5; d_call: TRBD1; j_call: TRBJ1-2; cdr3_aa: CASSSFRDSLTLGYGYTF; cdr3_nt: TGTGCCAGCAGCTCCTTCCGGGACAGTCTAACTCTGGGCTATGGCTACACCTTC
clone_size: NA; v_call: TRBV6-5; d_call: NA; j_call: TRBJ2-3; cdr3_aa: CASTEQPGPRTDTQYF; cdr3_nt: TGTGCCAGCACCGAACAGCCTGGACCTCGCACAGATACGCAGTATTTT
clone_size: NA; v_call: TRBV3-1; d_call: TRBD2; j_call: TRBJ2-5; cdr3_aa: CASSPLAGVETQYF; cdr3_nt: TGTGCCAGCAGCCCATTAGCGGGGGTTGAGACCCAGTACTTC
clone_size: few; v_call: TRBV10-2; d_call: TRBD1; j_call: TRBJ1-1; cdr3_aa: CASSESRSQGVRAFF; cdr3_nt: TGCGCCAGCAGTGAGTCAAGGAGTCAGGGGGTCAGGGCTTTCTTT
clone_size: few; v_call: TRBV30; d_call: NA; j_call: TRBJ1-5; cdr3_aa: CAWSPTGSPNQPQHF; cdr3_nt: TGTGCCTGGAGTCCGACAGGTAGCCCCAATCAGCCCCAGCATTTT
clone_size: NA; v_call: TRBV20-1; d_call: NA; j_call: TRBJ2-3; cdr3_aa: CSAGKDSSTDTQYF; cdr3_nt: TGCAGTGCTGGGAAGGACAGCTCAACAGATACGCAGTATTTT
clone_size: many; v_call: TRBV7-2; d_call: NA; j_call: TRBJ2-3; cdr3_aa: CASSLSVADTQYF; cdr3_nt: TGTGCCAGCAGCTTATCGGTCGCAGATACGCAGTATTTT
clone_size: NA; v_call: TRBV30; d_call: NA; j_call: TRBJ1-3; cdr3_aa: CAWSVQGNTIYF; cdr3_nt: TGTGCCTGGAGTGTACAGGGAAACACCATATATTTT
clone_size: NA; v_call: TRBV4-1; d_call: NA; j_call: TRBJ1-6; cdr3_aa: CASSQALTGPYNSPLHF; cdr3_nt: TGCGCCAGCAGCCAAGCGCTCACTGGGCCCTATAATTCACCCCTCCACTTT
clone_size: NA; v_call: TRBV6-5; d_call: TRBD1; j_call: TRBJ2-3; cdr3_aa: CASSPIDRGGADTQYF; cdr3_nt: TGTGCCAGCAGTCCGATCGACAGGGGCGGCGCAGATACGCAGTATTTT
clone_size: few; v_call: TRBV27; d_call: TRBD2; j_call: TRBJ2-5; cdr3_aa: CASTAGGGQETQYF; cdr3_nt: TGTGCCAGCACCGCCGGGGGAGGGCAAGAGACCCAGTACTTC
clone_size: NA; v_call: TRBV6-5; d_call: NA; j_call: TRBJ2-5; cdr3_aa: CASRGLANQETQYF; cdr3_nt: TGTGCCAGCAGGGGCCTAGCGAACCAAGAGACCCAGTACTTC
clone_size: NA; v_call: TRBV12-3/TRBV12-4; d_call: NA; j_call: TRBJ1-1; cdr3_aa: CASSPSTLSEAFF; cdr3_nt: TGTGCCAGCAGTCCGAGTACTTTGTCTGAAGCTTTCTTT
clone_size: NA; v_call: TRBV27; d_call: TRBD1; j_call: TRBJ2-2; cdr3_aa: CASRHLGQGFTGELFF; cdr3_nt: TGTGCCAGCAGGCACTTGGGACAGGGTTTCACCGGGGAGCTGTTTTTT
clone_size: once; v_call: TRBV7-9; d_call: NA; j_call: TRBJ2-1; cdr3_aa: CASRAPGHEQFF; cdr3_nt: TGTGCCAGCAGAGCACCGGGACATGAGCAGTTCTTC
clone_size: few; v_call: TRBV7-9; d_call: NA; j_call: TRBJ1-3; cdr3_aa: CATPGGHSGNTIYF; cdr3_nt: TGTGCCACCCCCGGGGGACACTCTGGAAACACCATATATTTT
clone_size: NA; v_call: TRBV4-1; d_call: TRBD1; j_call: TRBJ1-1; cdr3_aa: CASSQNPGQAITEAFF; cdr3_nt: TGCGCCAGCAGCCAAAATCCGGGACAGGCGATCACTGAAGCTTTCTTT
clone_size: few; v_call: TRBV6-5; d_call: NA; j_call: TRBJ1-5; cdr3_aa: CASGEVGQPQHF; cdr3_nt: TGTGCCAGTGGAGAGGTTGGTCAGCCCCAGCATTTT
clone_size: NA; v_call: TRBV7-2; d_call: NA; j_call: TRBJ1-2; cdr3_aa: CASSSLTDNGYTF; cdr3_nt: TGTGCCAGCAGCTCCCTGACTGATAATGGCTACACCTTC
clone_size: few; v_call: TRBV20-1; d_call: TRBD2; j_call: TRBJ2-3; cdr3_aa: CSARGGSGSTDTQYF; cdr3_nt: TGCAGTGCGCGGGGGGGCTCGGGTTCCACAGATACGCAGTATTTT
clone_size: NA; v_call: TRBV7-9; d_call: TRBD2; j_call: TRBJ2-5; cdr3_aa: CASSLLSPSGMETQYF; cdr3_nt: TGTGCCAGCAGCTTACTTTCACCTAGCGGGATGGAGACCCAGTACTTC
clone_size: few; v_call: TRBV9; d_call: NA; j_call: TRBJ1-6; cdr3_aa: CASSVVAGSPLHF; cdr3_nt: TGTGCCAGCAGCGTAGTGGCGGGTTCACCCCTCCACTTT
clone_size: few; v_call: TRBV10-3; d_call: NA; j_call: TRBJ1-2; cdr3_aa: CAISESGSSYTF; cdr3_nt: TGTGCCATCAGTGAATCGGGGAGTAGCTACACCTTC
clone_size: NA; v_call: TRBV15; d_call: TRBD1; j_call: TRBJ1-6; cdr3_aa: CATSRETGGDSPLHF; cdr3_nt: TGTGCCACCAGCAGAGAGACAGGGGGAGATTCACCCCTCCACTTT
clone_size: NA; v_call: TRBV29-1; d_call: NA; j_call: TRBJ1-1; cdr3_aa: CSVAVNTEAFF; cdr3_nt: TGCAGCGTTGCGGTGAACACTGAAGCTTTCTTT
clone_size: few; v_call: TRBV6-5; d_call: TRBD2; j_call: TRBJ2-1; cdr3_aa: CASSYSSRWGGVLQNEQFF; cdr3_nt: TGTGCCAGCAGTTACTCGAGTCGGTGGGGGGGAGTCTTACAGAATGAGCAGTTCTTC
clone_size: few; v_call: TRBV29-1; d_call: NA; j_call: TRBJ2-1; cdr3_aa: CSGTTYNEQFF; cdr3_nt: TGCAGCGGGACTACTTACAATGAGCAGTTCTTC
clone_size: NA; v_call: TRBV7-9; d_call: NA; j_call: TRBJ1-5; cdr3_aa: CASRSGHENQPQHF; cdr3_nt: TGTGCCAGCAGATCGGGACACGAGAATCAGCCCCAGCATTTT
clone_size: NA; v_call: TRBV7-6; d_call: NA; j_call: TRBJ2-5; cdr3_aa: CASSSPSDSQETQYF; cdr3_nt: TGTGCCAGCAGCTCCCCTTCGGACAGCCAAGAGACCCAGTACTTC
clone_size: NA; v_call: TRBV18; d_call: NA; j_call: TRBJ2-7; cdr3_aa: CASSPEHRPYEQYF; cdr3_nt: TGTGCCAGCTCACCAGAGCACAGACCCTACGAGCAGTACTTC
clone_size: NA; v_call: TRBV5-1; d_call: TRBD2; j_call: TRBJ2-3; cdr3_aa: CASSPEVAGTTDTQYF; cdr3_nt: TGCGCCAGCAGCCCCGAGGTAGCGGGAACCACAGATACGCAGTATTTT
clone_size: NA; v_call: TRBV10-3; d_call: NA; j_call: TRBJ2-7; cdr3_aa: CAIRGQPLGYEQYF; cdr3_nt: TGTGCCATCAGAGGACAGCCGTTGGGATACGAGCAGTACTTC
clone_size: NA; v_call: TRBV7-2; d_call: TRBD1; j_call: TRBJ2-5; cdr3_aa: CASTGTEETQYF; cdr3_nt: TGTGCCAGTACCGGGACAGAAGAGACCCAGTACTTC
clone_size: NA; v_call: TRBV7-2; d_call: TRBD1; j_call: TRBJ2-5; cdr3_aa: CASSRNGTGGERVQETQYF; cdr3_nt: TGTGCCAGCAGCCGTAATGGGACAGGGGGCGAAAGGGTACAGGAGACCCAGTACTTC
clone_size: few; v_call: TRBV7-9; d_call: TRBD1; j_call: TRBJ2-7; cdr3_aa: CASSGLTGIHEQYF; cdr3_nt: TGTGCCAGCAGCGGGTTGACAGGGATCCACGAGCAGTACTTC
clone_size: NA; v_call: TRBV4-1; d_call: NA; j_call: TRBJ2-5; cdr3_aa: CASSQGYGTETQYF; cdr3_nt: TGCGCCAGCAGCCAAGGCTACGGTACAGAGACCCAGTACTTC
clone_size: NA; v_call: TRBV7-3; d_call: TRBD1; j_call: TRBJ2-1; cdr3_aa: CASSSGQGYRNEQFF; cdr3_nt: TGTGCCAGCAGCTCGGGACAGGGGTATCGCAATGAGCAGTTCTTC
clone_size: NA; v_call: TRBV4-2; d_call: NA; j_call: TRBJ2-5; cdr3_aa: CASSQDARGRETQYF; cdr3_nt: TGTGCCAGCAGCCAAGACGCGCGGGGTCGGGAGACCCAGTACTTC